A single sample is the source of the 21 T cell receptor beta chains below, sequenced in a study of regulatory T cells in long-lasting Graves disease. CDR3 regions were amplified by Arm-PCR using iRepertoire HTBI primers to build TCR beta libraries. TCRdb fed the multiplex PCR reads into MiXCR, producing one record per CDR3 protein. The sample holds approximately 470,000 distinct CDR3 sequences, roughly 20% seen once. Time point defined: persistent/refractory GD, antithyroid drugs over 5 years with positive TRAb. From PBMCs, RNA was extracted and then used to make the TCR library. Specimen: peripheral blood mononuclear cells (PBMCs), collected when the disease was refractory, from a patient treated with antithyroid drugs. The receptors were gathered from a female donor with Graves disease.

In this sample, this clonotype turned up many times. The chain recombines TRBV12-3 or TRBV12-4 with TRBJ1-1; D ambiguous. The V and J ends lost 5 bases and 0 bases respectively, with 10 bases between them. The CDR3 has 14 amino acids. The CDR3 bases are TGTGCCAGCAGTGCCGGGAGCATGAACACTGAAGCTTTCTTT. Its protein product is CASSAGSMNTEAFF.

This clonotype was recorded many times. The V gene is TRBV15, the J gene TRBJ1-2; 7 bases align to TRBD1. This CDR3 contains 14 residues. CDR1 is LNHNV, CDR2 YYDKDF, per germline (reference sequence). V dropped 9 bases and J dropped 0; count of bases not matched to a gene: 7. CDR3 nucleotide sequence: TGTGCCACGCGGGACAGTTCTTCTAACTATGGCTACACCTTC. Encoded protein: CATRDSSSNYGYTF. The entire variable domain, with the rest obtained from reference TRBV15 and TRBJ1-2, is as follows: DAMVIQNPRYQVTQFGKPVTLSCSQTLNHNVMYWYQQKSSQAPKLLFHYYDKDFNNEADTPDNFQSRRPNTSFCFLDIRSPGLGDTAMYLCATRDSSSNYGYTFGSGTRLTVV.

The chain joins TRBV5-1 to TRBJ2-2, with D perhaps matching TRBD1 (5 bases). Trimming pared 7 bases from V and 4 bases from J, leaving 20 bases between. In germline, CDR1 is SGHRS, CDR2 YFSETQ. The CDR3 consists of 16 residues. CDR3 in amino acids: CASQPIGHQGTGELFF. In DNA, the CDR3 is TGCGCCAGCCAGCCAATCGGACATCAGGGCACCGGGGAGCTGTTTTTT.

This clonotype was counted between two and nine times. The V gene is TRBV4-1, the J gene TRBJ2-2; tentatively, D is TRBD2 (6 bases). Germline CDR1 reads MGHRA; CDR2 reads YSYEKL. Trimming removed 8 bases from V and 7 bases from J, with 17 bases in between. The CDR3 spans 14 residues. As DNA, the CDR3 is TGCGCCAGCTGGGCACCGGGAGTTAGCGGGGAGCTGTTTTTT. It specifies CASWAPGVSGELFF.

V gene TRBV20-1 combines with J gene TRBJ1-5; tentatively, D is TRBD1 (5 bases). This CDR3 spans 14 amino acids. The ends were cut back, 3 bases at V and 0 bases at J, with 9 bases in the middle. Germline values: CDR1 DFQATT, CDR2 SNEGSKA (reference sequence). CDR3 protein: CSASEQDSNQPQHF. The CDR3 DNA reads TGCAGTGCTAGTGAACAGGATAGCAATCAGCCCCAGCATTTT.

This chain uses TRBV5-4 with TRBJ2-7, with 9 bases identical to TRBD2. V was pared by 4 bases and J by 5 bases, with 10 bases of the junction left unmatched. The CDR3 extends over 15 amino acids. Per germline, CDR1 SGHNT and CDR2 YYREEE (reference sequence). This CDR3 is CASSPVGGRGNEQYF. CDR3 coding DNA: TGTGCCAGCAGCCCGGTTGGCGGGAGGGGCAACGAGCAGTACTTC.

The chain recombines TRBV19 with TRBJ1-1; TRBD1 matches at 7 bases. This CDR3 has 14 residues. V was clipped by 1 base and J by 6 bases; unmatched bases: 5. Looked up from germline, CDR1 is LNHDA and CDR2 is SQIVND (reference sequence). CDR3 loop: CASSIGGGGAEAFF. The CDR3 nucleotides read TGTGCCAGTAGTATAGGAGGGGGCGGCGCTGAAGCTTTCTTT.

This clonotype appeared many times. CDR3 sequence: CATSDSTGAHDTEQYF. For the CDR3, the DNA is TGTGCCACCAGTGATTCGACGGGAGCGCATGATACGGAGCAGTACTTC. This chain joins TRBV24-1 and TRBJ2-7; possibly TRBD2 for D (6 bases). Germline V gene data show CDR1 as KGHDR and CDR2 as SFDVKD. V was cut by 2 bases and J by 7 bases, with 20 bases left in between. The CDR3 extends over 16 amino acids.

This chain uses TRBV6-1 with TRBJ2-2; no firm D call. The CDR3 spans 13 residues. Trimming removed 6 bases at V and 5 bases at J, with 10 bases between. Germline CDR1 and CDR2: MNHNS and SASEGT. The CDR3 reads CASRDPWTGELFF. In DNA, the CDR3 is TGTGCCAGCAGGGACCCATGGACCGGGGAGCTGTTTTTT.

In its sample, this clonotype was seen many times. This chain uses TRBV20-1 with TRBJ2-7; D not resolved. This CDR3 comprises 12 residues. Germline V gene sequence: CDR1 DFQATT, CDR2 SNEGSKA (reference sequence). The V and J ends lost 0 bases and 3 bases respectively, with 6 bases between them. The CDR3 sequence is CSAREAIYEQYF. CDR3 DNA: TGCAGTGCTAGAGAAGCGATCTACGAGCAGTACTTC.

This clonotype was seen at least ten times. This sequence joins TRBV2 and TRBJ2-7; maybe TRBD2 (5 bases). Germline loops: CDR1 SNHLY, CDR2 FYNNEI. The V gene lost 5 bases and the J gene lost 4 bases, with 15 bases spanning the gap. The CDR3 runs to 14 residues. The CDR3 bases are TGTGCCAGCAGTTCCAGGCTAGCAGAATACGAGCAGTACTTC. This gives the protein CASSSRLAEYEQYF.

In this sample, this clonotype turned up many times. The CDR3, as DNA: TGTGCCAGCAGTTACGACAACTATGGCTACACCTTC. It codes for CASSYDNYGYTF. The V gene is TRBV6-5, the J gene TRBJ1-2; D remains unclear. The CDR3 runs 12 residues. V lost 2 bases to trimming and J lost 2 bases, with 3 bases between them. The germline V gene has CDR1 MNHEY and CDR2 SVGAGI.

As to this clonotype: A clone one base away is much larger, so this may be a read error. The chain combines TRBV11-2 with TRBJ1-1; D remains ambiguous. The CDR3 length is 15 residues. The germline CDR1 and CDR2 sequences are SGHAT and FQNNGV. V lost 3 bases, J lost 4 bases, and 15 bases lay in between. CDR3 nucleotides: TGTGCCAGCAGCTTCTTCAAGGAGGCCGGCACTGAAGCTTTCTTT. It encodes CASSFFKEAGTEAFF.

Remarks on this clonotype: One base away lies a much larger clone, so this may be a sequencing read error. This chain joins TRBV11-2 and TRBJ2-2; possibly TRBD2 for D (6 bases). The CDR3 length is 17 residues. In germline, CDR1 is SGHAT, CDR2 FQNNGV. The CDR3 DNA reads as TGTGCCAGGAGCTTAAATCTGGGAGGTCGGTACACCGGGGAGCTGTTTTTT. Its protein product is CARSLNLGGRYTGELFF. The full variable domain, rest sourced from reference TRBV11-2 and TRBJ2-2, is EAGVAQSPRYKIIEKRQSVAFWCNPISGHATLYWYQQILGQGPKLLIQFQNNGVVDDSQLPKDRFSAERLKGVDSTLKIQPAKLEDSAVYLCARSLNLGGRYTGELFFGEGSRLTVL.

The sample holds a few counts of this clonotype. This sequence joins TRBV3-1 and TRBJ1-1, with a tentative D call TRBD1 (6 bases). The CDR3 loop spans 13 amino acids. The germline V gene has CDR1 LGHDT and CDR2 YNNKEL (reference sequence). V dropped 4 bases and J dropped 7 bases, with 13 bases sitting between them. CDR3 DNA sequence: TGTGCCAGCAGCCCGATGACAGGATTTGAAGCTTTCTTT. It specifies CASSPMTGFEAFF. Based on the CDR3 plus reference TRBV3-1 and TRBJ1-1, the full variable domain is DTAVSQTPKYLVTQMGNDKSIKCEQNLGHDTMYWYKQDSKKFLKIMFSYNNKELIINETVPNRFSPKSPDKAHLNLHINSLELGDSAVYFCASSPMTGFEAFFGQGTRLTVV.

This clonotype was observed many times. V gene TRBV12-3 or TRBV12-4 combines with J gene TRBJ1-2; possibly TRBD1 for D (5 bases). Deletions cut 5 bases from V and 6 bases from J, with 13 bases between. This CDR3 has 13 residues. The CDR3 DNA is TGTGCCAGCAGTAGTTCAGGGCTTGATGGCTACACCTTC. Translation: CASSSSGLDGYTF.

This clonotype was counted only a few times. The chain joins TRBV3-1 to TRBJ1-1, with a tentative D call TRBD1 (5 bases). Trimming cost V 1 base and J 5 bases, with 20 bases left between them. Germline V gene sequence: CDR1 LGHDT, CDR2 YNNKEL (reference sequence). The CDR3 totals 17 residues. CDR3 sequence reads: CASSQVTLARGKTEAFF. In nucleotides, the CDR3 is TGTGCCAGCAGCCAAGTTACCCTGGCACGGGGCAAGACTGAAGCTTTCTTT. Full variable domain (missing parts from reference TRBV3-1 and TRBJ1-1): DTAVSQTPKYLVTQMGNDKSIKCEQNLGHDTMYWYKQDSKKFLKIMFSYNNKELIINETVPNRFSPKSPDKAHLNLHINSLELGDSAVYFCASSQVTLARGKTEAFFGQGTRLTVV.

This clonotype was picked up many times. The chain has TRBV30 and TRBJ1-2; no firm D call. Trimming took 2 bases from V and 10 from J, leaving 11 bases between them. Germline V gene lookup returns CDR1 GTSNPN and CDR2 SVGIG (reference sequence). CDR3 length: 11 residues. CDR3 in amino acids: CAWSTTVDYTF. The CDR3, as DNA: TGTGCCTGGAGTACTACAGTCGACTACACCTTC.

The chain carries TRBV7-9 and TRBJ2-7; TRBD1 is a possible D gene (6 bases). Trimming took off 6 bases at V and 3 bases at J, with 12 bases between the two ends. The CDR3 sequence is 13 residues long. The germline V gene encodes CDR1 SEHNR and CDR2 FQNEAQ (reference sequence). The CDR3 sequence: CASRYQGNYEQYF. As DNA, the CDR3 is TGTGCCAGCAGGTACCAGGGGAACTACGAGCAGTACTTC. The variable domain in full, completed from reference TRBV7-9 and TRBJ2-7, reads DTGVSQNPRHKITKRGQNVTFRCDPISEHNRLYWYRQTLGQGPEFLTYFQNEAQLEKSRLLSDRFSAERPKGSFSTLEIQRTEQGDSAMYLCASRYQGNYEQYFGPGTRLTVT.

The V and J genes are TRBV2 and TRBJ2-2, with D perhaps TRBD1 (6 bases). This CDR3 has 13 residues. In germline, CDR1 is SNHLY, CDR2 FYNNEI. The V gene lost 7 bases and the J gene lost 5 bases, with 11 bases spanning the gap. CDR3 residues: CASIGQFTGELFF. In DNA, the CDR3 is TGTGCCAGCATCGGACAGTTTACCGGGGAGCTGTTTTTT.

The rearrangement links TRBV28 to TRBJ2-5; D is ambiguous. Germline CDR1 and CDR2: MDHEN and SYDVKM. The V end was cut by 2 bases, the J end by 5 bases, with 9 bases between. This CDR3 is built from 13 residues. CDR3 region: CASSLGSVETQYF. The DNA for the CDR3 is TGTGCCAGCAGTTTAGGGTCGGTCGAGACCCAGTACTTC.